These T cell receptor beta chains were read from a single sample in a study of blood T cell repertoires in COVID-19. Method: immunoSEQ multiplex PCR; TCRdb's copy keeps in-frame clones and lacks some. Altogether roughly 41,000 clones are present, about 88% being singletons, with the ten largest covering just over 3%. Sequenced: PBMCs or T cells enriched from blood (not recorded which). All receptors derive from a woman aged 50 to 60 who had recovered from COVID-19. The CDR3 runs from the conserved cysteine through the conserved F or W. D genes are given only for firm matches. Clone size is stated in some rows and not others, as once, few, many or a class when expanded.

v_call	j_call	d_call	clone_size	cdr3_nt	cdr3_aa
TRBV19	TRBJ2-7	NA	NA	TGTGCCAGTAGTGGTGCCTCCCGGAGCTCCTACGAGCAGTACTTC	CASSGASRSSYEQYF
TRBV5-1	TRBJ2-7	NA	NA	TGCGCCAGCAGGACAGGTCAAACTGGCGAGCAGTACTTC	CASRTGQTGEQYF
TRBV6-5	TRBJ2-7	NA	NA	TGTGCCAGCGGGCTCTCTGGGTACGAGCAGTACTTC	CASGLSGYEQYF
TRBV7-2	TRBJ2-1	TRBD2	NA	TGTGCCAGCAGCCCGCGACGCGCTAGCGGGGGGAACAATGAGCAGTTCTTC	CASSPRRASGGNNEQFF
TRBV11-3	TRBJ2-1	TRBD2	few	TGTGCCAGCAGCTCCGGACTAGCCTACAATGAGCAGTTCTTC	CASSSGLAYNEQFF
TRBV4-3	TRBJ1-2	NA	NA	TGCGCCAGCAGCCAAGGACAGTCTCTTAACTATGGCTACACCTTC	CASSQGQSLNYGYTF
TRBV2	TRBJ2-1	TRBD1	NA	TGTGCCAGCAAGGGGACAGGGGGCAGCTACAATGAGCAGTTCTTC	CASKGTGGSYNEQFF
TRBV18	TRBJ1-3	TRBD1	once	TGTGCCAGCTCACGCGGGACAGGGAGAAACACCATATATTTT	CASSRGTGRNTIYF
TRBV10-3	TRBJ2-5	TRBD1	once	TGTGCCATCAGCAGGGACAGCCCGGAAAAAGAGACCCAGTACTTC	CAISRDSPEKETQYF
TRBV7-6	TRBJ2-5	NA	NA	TGTGCCAGCAGCTTAGGATATAGTGTTTCCGAGACCCAGTACTTC	CASSLGYSVSETQYF
TRBV4-1	TRBJ2-3	NA	once	TGCGCCAGCAGCCCAACCTACAGTACTAGCACAGATACGCAGTATTTT	CASSPTYSTSTDTQYF
TRBV7-9	TRBJ2-5	TRBD2	NA	TGTGCCAGCAGCTCAGGACTAGCGGGATGGCTGGGAGAGACCCAGTACTTC	CASSSGLAGWLGETQYF
TRBV18	TRBJ2-1	NA	NA	TGTGCCAGCTCACCGAGCCTTCAGGAAGAAAGTGAGCAGTTCTTC	CASSPSLQEESEQFF
TRBV6-5	TRBJ1-6	TRBD1	medium-sized	TGTGCCAGCAGTCAGGGGGGAGGTTCACCCCTCCACTTT	CASSQGGGSPLHF
TRBV6-2/TRBV6-3	TRBJ2-7	NA	few	TGTGCCAGCAGTAAAGAAGGCCCCAGGGTGGTTGAGCAGTACTTC	CASSKEGPRVVEQYF
TRBV4-3	TRBJ2-3	NA	NA	TGCGCCAGCAGTGAGAGGTCGAGTGATACGCAGTATTTT	CASSERSSDTQYF
TRBV9	TRBJ1-6	NA	NA	TGTGCCAGCAGCTCACGGGGTTCCTCACCCCTCCACTTT	CASSSRGSSPLHF
TRBV7-6	TRBJ1-1	TRBD1	few	TGTGCCAGCAGCTTAGTTTGGGACAGGGGCGGCGTGAACACTGAAGCTTTCTTT	CASSLVWDRGGVNTEAFF
TRBV10-3	TRBJ2-1	TRBD1	once	TGTGCCATCAGAGTCGGACAGGGACAAAACAATGAGCAGTTCTTC	CAIRVGQGQNNEQFF
TRBV5-1	TRBJ2-3	TRBD2	NA	TGCGCCAGCAGCTTGCCTAGCGGGGGGTGGGATACGCAGTATTTT	CASSLPSGGWDTQYF
TRBV2	TRBJ2-1	NA	NA	TGTGCCAGCAGTGGGATGGCGACAAATGAGCAGTTCTTC	CASSGMATNEQFF
TRBV7-9	TRBJ2-2	TRBD2	NA	TGTGCCAGCAGCCCCCGTACCGTTTCTAGCGGGAGCACCGGGGAGCTGTTTTTT	CASSPRTVSSGSTGELFF
TRBV5-1	TRBJ1-6	NA	NA	TGCGCCAGCAGCTTGGCGGAGGGGACGACACCCCTCCACTTT	CASSLAEGTTPLHF
TRBV28	TRBJ1-3	TRBD1	NA	TGTGCCAGCAGTCCCGGGACAGGGTCTGGAAACACCATATATTTT	CASSPGTGSGNTIYF
TRBV6-5	TRBJ2-2	NA	NA	TGTGCCAGCAGAATGGGGGGAGCCGGGGAGCTGTTTTTT	CASRMGGAGELFF
TRBV25-1	TRBJ2-4	TRBD1	NA	TGTGCCAGCCGCGCCGGAACAGGGGGCTCGACTCTGAACTTC	CASRAGTGGSTLNF
TRBV4-1	TRBJ1-5	TRBD1	few	TGCGCCAGCAGCCAGGACAGGGAGGCATTGCCTCAGCCCCAGCATTTT	CASSQDREALPQPQHF
TRBV6-2/TRBV6-3	TRBJ2-5	NA	NA	TGTGCCAGCAGTTCAACAAGCAGCGGGGAGACCCAGTACTTC	CASSSTSSGETQYF
TRBV29-1	TRBJ1-5	TRBD1	NA	TGCAGCGCGACACTTGCCCCGGACAGGGTGGGACCCCAGCATTTT	CSATLAPDRVGPQHF
TRBV3-1/TRBV3-2	TRBJ2-7	TRBD2	NA	TGTGCCAGCAGCCAAGGACTAGCGGGAGCCCCCGAGCAGTACTTC	CASSQGLAGAPEQYF
TRBV10-2	TRBJ2-1	NA	NA	TGCGCCAGCAGTGAGTCTCAGTTCGGGTACAATGAGCAGTTCTTC	CASSESQFGYNEQFF
TRBV7-2	TRBJ1-2	NA	NA	TGTGCCAGCAGCCCGGCGGGAGTCTATGGCTACACCTTC	CASSPAGVYGYTF
TRBV27	TRBJ2-7	NA	once	TGTGCCAGCAGTTTCCGGGCAGGGCCCTACGAGCAGTACTTC	CASSFRAGPYEQYF
TRBV5-5	TRBJ2-1	TRBD2	NA	TGTGCCAGCATCGGACTTCTGGGGGGGATGGCCTACAATGAGCAGTTCTTC	CASIGLLGGMAYNEQFF
TRBV6-5	TRBJ1-2	NA	NA	TGTGCCAGCAGCGGGGCTCGGACAGCGCGCTATGGCTACACCTTC	CASSGARTARYGYTF
TRBV6-5	TRBJ2-2	TRBD2	NA	TGTGCCAGCAAACTAGCGGGAGTAGGGACCGGGGAGCTGTTTTTT	CASKLAGVGTGELFF
TRBV5-1	TRBJ2-5	TRBD1	few	TGCGCCAGCAGCTTGGGGCTACTACAGGGGGTAAAACAAGAGACCCAGTACTTC	CASSLGLLQGVKQETQYF
TRBV4-2	TRBJ1-1	NA	NA	TGTGCCAGCAGCCGCGGGGGGGGATCGGACACTGAAGCTTTCTTT	CASSRGGGSDTEAFF
TRBV19	TRBJ1-2	NA	NA	TGTGCCAGTAGTATCACCTTAACAGGGTCGGCTAACTATGGCTACACCTTC	CASSITLTGSANYGYTF
TRBV3-1/TRBV3-2	TRBJ1-6	TRBD1	few	TGTGCCAGCAGTCAACAGACGGGGACAGACATTAATTCACCCCTCCACTTT	CASSQQTGTDINSPLHF
TRBV19	TRBJ2-4	NA	NA	TGTGCCAGTAGTCAGGGACAACGGTTCGGCATTCAGTACTTC	CASSQGQRFGIQYF
TRBV30	TRBJ1-2	TRBD1	NA	TGTGCCTGGAGTGTACTCCGGACAGGGGGCTATGGCTACACCTTC	CAWSVLRTGGYGYTF
TRBV10-3	TRBJ1-3	NA	NA	TGTGCCATCAAGGACTCGGGAGGTGGAAACACCATATATTTT	CAIKDSGGGNTIYF
TRBV6-1	TRBJ1-1	NA	NA	TGTGCCAGCAGTGAAGCGGTAGGGACTAACACTGAAGCTTTCTTT	CASSEAVGTNTEAFF
TRBV6-5	TRBJ2-7	TRBD2	NA	TGTGCCAGCAGTTACTCAGGGGAGGGTTCCCTCTACGAGCAGTACTTC	CASSYSGEGSLYEQYF
TRBV19	TRBJ1-1	NA	NA	TGTGCCAGTATCGACAGGACCCGAAGGGGCTATACTGAAGCTTTCTTT	CASIDRTRRGYTEAFF
TRBV21-1	TRBJ2-7	NA	NA	TGTGCCAGCAGCAAAAAACAGGGATCGACGGAGGACGAGCAGTACTTC	CASSKKQGSTEDEQYF
TRBV7-2	TRBJ2-3	TRBD2	NA	TGTGCCAGCAGCCAAGCCGGGACTAGGAGCACAGATACGCAGTATTTT	CASSQAGTRSTDTQYF